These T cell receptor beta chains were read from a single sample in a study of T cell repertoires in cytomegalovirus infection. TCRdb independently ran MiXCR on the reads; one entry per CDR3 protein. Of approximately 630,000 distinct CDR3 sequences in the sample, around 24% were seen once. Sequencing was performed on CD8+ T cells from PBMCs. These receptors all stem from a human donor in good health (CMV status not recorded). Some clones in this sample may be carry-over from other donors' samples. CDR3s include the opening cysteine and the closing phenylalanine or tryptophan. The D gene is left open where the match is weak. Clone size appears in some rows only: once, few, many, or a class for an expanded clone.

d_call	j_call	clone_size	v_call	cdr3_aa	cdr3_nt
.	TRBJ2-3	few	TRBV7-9	CASRSVTGGPNTDTQYF	TGTGCCAGCAGGTCGGTGACCGGGGGACCCAACACAGATACGCAGTATTTT
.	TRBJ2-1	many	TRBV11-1	CASSGRTNPSYNEQFF	TGTGCCAGCAGCGGTCGGACTAACCCCTCCTACAATGAGCAGTTCTTC
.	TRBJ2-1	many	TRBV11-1	CASSSRDVHEQFF	TGTGCCAGCAGTTCTAGGGATGTTCATGAGCAGTTCTTC
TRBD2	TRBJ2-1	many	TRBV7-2	CASSPESGGSLLFF	TGTGCCAGCAGCCCGGAGAGCGGGGGGTCCCTTTTGTTCTTC
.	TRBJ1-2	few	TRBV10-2	CASSLRDNYGYTF	TGCGCCAGCAGCCTCCGGGACAACTATGGCTACACCTTC
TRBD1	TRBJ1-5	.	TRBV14	CASSQGDRRQPQHF	TGTGCCAGCAGCCAAGGGGACAGGCGACAGCCCCAGCATTTT
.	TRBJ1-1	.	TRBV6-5	CASSYSGGRNTEAFF	TGTGCCAGCAGTTATTCCGGGGGGAGGAACACTGAAGCTTTCTTT
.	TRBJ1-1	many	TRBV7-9	CASSLPDEAFF	TGTGCCAGCAGCTTACCGGATGAAGCTTTCTTT
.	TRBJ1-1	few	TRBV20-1	CSLPANTEAFF	TGCAGTCTCCCGGCGAACACTGAAGCTTTCTTT
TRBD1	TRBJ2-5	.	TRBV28	CASYRGSGEETQYF	TGTGCCAGTTACAGGGGAAGTGGAGAAGAGACCCAGTACTTC
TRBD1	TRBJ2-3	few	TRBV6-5	CASNTRDRGPNTQYF	TGTGCCAGCAATACCCGGGACAGGGGTCCCAATACGCAGTATTTT
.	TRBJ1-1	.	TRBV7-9	CASSDAYGPEAFF	TGTGCCAGCAGCGACGCGTACGGCCCTGAAGCTTTCTTT
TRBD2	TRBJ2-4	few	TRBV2	CASSEGTSGRNIQYF	TGTGCCAGCAGTGAAGGGACTAGCGGGAGAAACATTCAGTACTTC
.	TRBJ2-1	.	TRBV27	CASTPTSGYNEQFF	TGTGCCAGCACCCCGACTAGTGGCTACAATGAGCAGTTCTTC
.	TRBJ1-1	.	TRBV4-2	CASRGANMNTEAFF	TGTGCCAGCAGAGGGGCTAACATGAACACTGAAGCTTTCTTT
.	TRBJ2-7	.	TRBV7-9	CASSLELRSYEQYF	TGTGCCAGCAGCTTAGAGCTAAGATCATACGAGCAGTACTTC
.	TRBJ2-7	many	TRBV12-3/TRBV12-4	CASSGPFYEQYF	TGTGCCAGCAGTGGCCCTTTCTACGAGCAGTACTTC
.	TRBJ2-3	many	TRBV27	CASSLGYSTDTQYF	TGTGCCAGCAGCTTGGGGTACTCCACAGATACGCAGTATTTT
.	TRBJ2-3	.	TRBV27	CASSGWDTQYF	TGTGCCAGCAGTGGCTGGGATACGCAGTATTTT
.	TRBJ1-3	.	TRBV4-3	CASSQVFQYSGNTIYF	TGCGCCAGCAGCCAAGTTTTTCAGTACTCTGGAAACACCATATATTTT
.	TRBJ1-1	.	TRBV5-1	CASSLVPSVDTEAFF	TGCGCCAGCAGCTTGGTACCCTCAGTGGACACTGAAGCTTTCTTT
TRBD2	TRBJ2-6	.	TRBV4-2	CASSQLSSGVSGANVLTF	TGTGCCAGCAGCCAATTATCTAGCGGGGTCTCTGGGGCCAACGTCCTGACTTTC
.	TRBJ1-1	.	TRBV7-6	CANSPGYTEAFF	TGTGCCAACAGCCCGGGCTACACTGAAGCTTTCTTT
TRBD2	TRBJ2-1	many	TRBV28	CASSSLGGAYNEQFF	TGTGCCAGCAGCTCCCTCGGGGGGGCCTACAATGAGCAGTTCTTC
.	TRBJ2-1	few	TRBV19	CASSRTTLSYNEQFF	TGTGCCAGTAGTCGGACCACCTTGTCCTACAATGAGCAGTTCTTC
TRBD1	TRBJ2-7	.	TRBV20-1	CSARHGQGLYRYEQYF	TGCAGTGCTCGTCACGGACAGGGGTTGTACCGCTACGAGCAGTACTTC
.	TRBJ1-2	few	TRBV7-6	CASKFKEYYGYTF	TGTGCCAGCAAATTCAAGGAGTACTATGGCTACACCTTC
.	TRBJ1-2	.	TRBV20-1	CSARDSASYGYTF	TGCAGTGCTCGGGACTCCGCGTCCTATGGCTACACCTTC
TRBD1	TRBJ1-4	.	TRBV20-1	CSASLLQGAITTNEKLFF	TGCAGTGCTAGCCTCCTACAGGGGGCAATTACAACTAATGAAAAACTGTTTTTT
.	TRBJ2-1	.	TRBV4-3	CASSQEEPFITDNEQFF	TGCGCCAGCAGCCAAGAGGAACCCTTTATCACAGACAATGAGCAGTTCTTC
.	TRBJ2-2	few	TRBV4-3	CASSQDRVFVTGELFF	TGCGCCAGCAGCCAAGACAGGGTGTTTGTCACCGGGGAGCTGTTTTTT
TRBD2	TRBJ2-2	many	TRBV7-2	CASSLAGVAGGQRTGELFF	TGTGCCAGCAGCTTAGCGGGGGTAGCGGGGGGCCAGAGGACCGGGGAGCTGTTTTTT
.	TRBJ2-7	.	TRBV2	CASNLVSYEQYF	TGTGCCAGCAATTTGGTCTCCTACGAGCAGTACTTC
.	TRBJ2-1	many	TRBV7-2	CASSLAPQGPSYNEQFF	TGTGCCAGCAGCTTAGCCCCACAGGGTCCCTCTTACAATGAGCAGTTCTTC
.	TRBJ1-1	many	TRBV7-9	CASSKQGWMNTEAFF	TGTGCCAGCAGCAAACAGGGTTGGATGAACACTGAAGCTTTCTTT
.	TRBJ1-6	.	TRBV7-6	CASSLDLRTWDSPLHF	TGTGCCAGCAGCTTAGATCTAAGGACGTGGGATTCACCCCTCCACTTT
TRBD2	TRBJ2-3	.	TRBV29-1	CSVEILERGYFTDTQYF	TGCAGCGTTGAAATTCTCGAGCGGGGGTACTTCACAGATACGCAGTATTTT
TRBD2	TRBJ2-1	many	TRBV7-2	CASSLAPASGGDEQFF	TGTGCCAGCAGCTTAGCGCCGGCTAGCGGGGGGGATGAGCAGTTCTTC
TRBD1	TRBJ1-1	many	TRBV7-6	CASSPSDRGGTEAFF	TGTGCCAGCAGCCCATCCGACAGGGGTGGCACTGAAGCTTTCTTT
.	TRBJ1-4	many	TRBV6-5	CASSLGQTNEKLFF	TGTGCCAGCAGCCTTGGACAAACTAATGAAAAACTGTTTTTT
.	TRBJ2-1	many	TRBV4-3	CASSQDPSSYNEQFF	TGCGCCAGCAGCCAAGATCCTAGCTCCTACAATGAGCAGTTCTTC
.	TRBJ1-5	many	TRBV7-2	CASSLEGVVQPQHF	TGTGCCAGCAGCTTAGAGGGGGTGGTTCAGCCCCAGCATTTT
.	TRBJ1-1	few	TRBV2	CAVTEAFF	TGTGCCGTGACTGAAGCTTTCTTT
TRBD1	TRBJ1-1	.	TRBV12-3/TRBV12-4	CASSTGQSLEAFF	TGTGCCAGCAGTACGGGACAGAGCCTTGAAGCTTTCTTT
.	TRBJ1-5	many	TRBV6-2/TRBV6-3	CASRGYSNQPQHF	TGTGCCAGCAGGGGGTATAGCAATCAGCCCCAGCATTTT